The 13 T cell receptor beta chains below were found in one sample sequenced in a study of T cells in Graves' hyperthyroidism and ophthalmopathy. It was RNA transcripts that yielded the amplified TCR beta CDR3 regions. When the TCR CDR3 underwent first-round RT-PCR, the HTBI primer set was used. Each CDR3 protein gets one entry after TCRdb re-called the multiplex PCR reads with MiXCR. The table includes under 70,000 distinct CDR3 sequences, 53% detected once. Sequencing was done on a sample of blood. These receptors were taken from a woman in her sixties or seventies with Graves' ophthalmopathy.

In this sample, this clonotype is medium-sized. The genes are TRBV10-3 and TRBJ1-2, with D tentatively TRBD1 (6 bases). The V gene lost 6 bases and the J gene lost 6 bases, with 8 bases spanning the gap. The CDR3 extends over 11 amino acids. Per the germline V gene, CDR1 is ENHRY and CDR2 is SYGVKD. The CDR3 region is CAISPGDGYTF. The CDR3 DNA reads TGTGCCATCAGCCCAGGGGATGGCTACACCTTC.

This clonotype was found many times. The chain is built from TRBV4-3 and TRBJ2-7; 8 bases map to TRBD1. The CDR3 spans 14 residues. After removal of 5 bases from V and 2 bases from J, the junction contained 5 bases not matched to a gene. Germline-derived CDR1 and CDR2 are LGHNA and YSLEER. As DNA, the CDR3 is TGCGCCAGCAGCGCCGACAGGGGAGCCTACGAGCAGTACTTC. Protein sequence: CASSADRGAYEQYF.

This clonotype has ten or more counts. The gene calls are TRBV7-2 and TRBJ2-5; no firm D call. The CDR3 runs to 13 residues. Germline CDR1 is SGHTA and CDR2 is FQGNSA. The ends were cut back, 1 base at V and 6 bases at J, with 9 bases in the middle. The CDR3 DNA sequence: TGTGCCAGCAGCTTAGACCTAGTAAAGACCCAGTACTTC. Protein: CASSLDLVKTQYF.

Points on this clonotype: One end of the junction is discordant with germline, which a read error may explain. V gene TRBV6-2 or TRBV6-3 combines with J gene TRBJ2-7; D remains unclear. This CDR3 region has 15 residues. The germline V gene has CDR1 MNHEY and CDR2 SVGEGT. CDR3 bases: TGTGCCAGCAGTTACTTGACGCAGAGCCCCTACGAACAGTACTTC. Its translation: CASSYLTQSPYEQYF.

Comment on this clonotype: The junction does not match germline at one end; this may be a read error. V and J are TRBV11-2 and TRBJ2-7; 14 nucleotides align to TRBD2. The CDR3 covers 17 residues. Germline V gene lookup returns CDR1 SGHAT and CDR2 FQNNGV. CDR3 in amino acids: CVSSLGTSGRKRDEQYF. The CDR3 nucleotides read TGCGTCAGCAGCTTAGGGACTAGCGGGAGAAAAAGGGACGAGCAGTACTTC.

The sample holds many counts of this clonotype. The V call is TRBV11-2, the J call TRBJ2-7; TRBD2 matches 14 bases. CDR1 is SGHAT and CDR2 is FQNNGV in the germline V gene. The CDR3 has 16 residues. V dropped 5 bases and J dropped 3; count of bases not matched to a gene: 6. This CDR3 reads CASSHGLAGGYYEQYF. The CDR3, as DNA: TGTGCCAGCAGCCACGGACTAGCGGGGGGATACTACGAGCAGTACTTC.

This rearrangement joins TRBV24-1 to TRBJ2-1, with 10 bases lining up with TRBD2. Germline V gene sequence: CDR1 KGHDR, CDR2 SFDVKD. Trimming took 2 bases from V and 5 from J; bases not matched to a gene: 11. This CDR3 has 18 residues. This CDR3 reads CATSDSPGLASNDNEQFF. The CDR3 DNA follows: TGTGCCACCAGTGATTCCCCGGGACTAGCGAGCAACGACAATGAGCAGTTCTTC.

Only a few counts were recorded for this clonotype. The genes are TRBV19 and TRBJ2-7, with TRBD2 as a possible D gene (5 bases). This CDR3 region has 15 residues. Trimming left V 4 bases short and J 2 bases short, with 15 bases between. CDR1 and CDR2 (germline): LNHDA, SQIVND (reference sequence). For the CDR3, the DNA is TGTGCCAGTAGTAATGGACGGGGTATCGCCTACGAGCAGTACTTC. Its translation is CASSNGRGIAYEQYF.

This clonotype was picked up a small number of times. The V and J genes are TRBV24-1 and TRBJ2-3, with D uncertain. V was shortened by 4 bases and J by 6 bases, with 4 bases between the two germline ends. The CDR3 contains 11 residues. Germline values: CDR1 KGHDR, CDR2 SFDVKD. CDR3 protein: CATSDPDTQYF. In DNA form, the CDR3 reads TGTGCCACCAGTGACCCCGATACGCAGTATTTT.

This rearrangement joins TRBV2 to TRBJ2-5; D may match TRBD1 or TRBD2 (7 bases each). The germline V gene encodes CDR1 SNHLY and CDR2 FYNNEI. Trimming took 7 bases from V and 6 from J, leaving 15 bases between them. The CDR3 is made up of 13 amino acids. This CDR3 reads CASMGGGVKTQYF. CDR3 DNA sequence: TGTGCCAGCATGGGAGGGGGCGTAAAGACCCAGTACTTC.

The table lists this clonotype with a few counts. The V and J genes are TRBV18 and TRBJ2-1; D not resolved. This CDR3 has 13 residues. CDR1 KGHSH and CDR2 LQKENI come from the germline V gene. The V end was cut by 6 bases, the J end by 6 bases, with 12 bases between. CDR3 in amino acids: CASSVGLGNEQFF. The CDR3, as DNA: TGTGCCAGCTCCGTCGGGCTGGGCAATGAGCAGTTCTTC.

This clonotype was recorded at least ten times. This chain links TRBV4-1 with TRBJ2-1; 7 bases are a match to TRBD2. The CDR3 spans 13 residues. The germline gives CDR1 MGHRA, CDR2 YSYEKL. V lost 4 bases and J lost 8; bases outside the gene matches: 5. CDR3 amino acids: CASSPFAGDEQFF. In DNA, the CDR3 is TGCGCCAGCAGCCCCTTTGCGGGGGATGAGCAGTTCTTC.

This clonotype was picked up many times. The rearrangement links TRBV7-9 to TRBJ1-2; D is uncertain. CDR3 length equals 14 residues. Germline V gene data show CDR1 as SEHNR and CDR2 as FQNEAQ (reference sequence). Between the trimmed V and J ends, which lost 3 bases and 8 bases, there was a span of 16 bases. The CDR3 nucleotides read TGTGCCAGCAGCTTCCTGGTTCGGGGAGGGGGCTACACCTTC. As protein: CASSFLVRGGGYTF. Variable domain in full (rest from reference TRBV7-9 and TRBJ1-2): DTGVSQNPRHKITKRGQNVTFRCDPISEHNRLYWYRQTLGQGPEFLTYFQNEAQLEKSRLLSDRFSAERPKGSFSTLEIQRTEQGDSAMYLCASSFLVRGGGYTFGSGTRLTVV.